The entry below gives a single T cell receptor beta chain sequence along with its context. The antigen is undetermined. A junction end diverges from the germline sequence, so it may reflect a read error. This entry comes from a study of T cells in Graves' hyperthyroidism and ophthalmopathy. Germline-derived CDR1 and CDR2 are SEHNR and FQNEAQ (reference sequence). The CDR3 contains 11 residues. TCR beta CDR3 regions were amplified from RNA. When the TCR CDR3 underwent first-round RT-PCR, the HTBI primer set was used. One entry per CDR3 protein results from TCRdb running MiXCR on the multiplex PCR reads. Altogether a few hundred thousand distinct CDR3 sequences are present, more than 15% being singletons, with the ten largest covering around a quarter. Study outcomes and limitations: Clonotypes that were expanded in thyroid above 0.001 mostly appeared in blood too.

The sequence derives from a woman between 18 and 29 years old with Graves' hyperthyroidism that later progressed to Graves' ophthalmopathy. Sequenced: blood. The chain has TRBV7-9 and TRBJ2-5; D gene unclear. For the CDR3, the DNA is TGTGCCAGCAGCGTCCAAGAGATCCAGTACTTC. As protein: CASSVQEIQYF.